This TCR beta chain comes out of a study of preoperative IRX-2 immunotherapy in early breast cancer. The treatment: preoperative locoregional IRX-2 cytokine immunotherapy. Patients received preoperative, locoregional IRX-2 cytokine immunotherapy in a phase Ib study. This CDR3 spans 16 amino acids. V trimming: 10 bases; J trimming: 4 bases; junction bases outside the gene matches: 15. Germline V gene data show CDR1 as ENHRY and CDR2 as SYGVKD. Sequenced by immunoSEQ multiplex PCR; TCRdb stores in-frame clones only, minus some. The table shows about 19,000 clones, with around four fifths occurring only once.

The chain recombines TRBV10-3 with TRBJ2-2; 7 nucleotides line up with TRBD2. The TCR originated in a human donor with breast cancer. The source material was lymph node tissue, sampled after IRX-2 immunotherapy. This chain's CDR3 is CASAVEPGLFTGELFF. The DNA of the CDR3 is TGTGCCAGCGCAGTAGAACCGGGACTATTCACCGGGGAGCTGTTTTTT.